Below, 25 T cell receptor beta chains from the same sample are listed, as sequenced in a study of yellow fever vaccine responses in identical twins. TCRdb re-derived calls from the RT-PCR reads in MiXCR, one entry per CDR3 protein. Among about 5,000 distinct CDR3 sequences listed, almost 85% were seen once. This material consisted of T cells from blood (PBMCs), unsorted or a sorted subset (not recorded which), taken before or after yellow fever vaccination (not recorded which). Receptor source: a young woman who received the yellow fever vaccine.

The chain carries TRBV7-9 and TRBJ1-2; D perhaps matches TRBD1 (5 bases). The CDR3 length is 12 residues. The germline CDR1 and CDR2 sequences are SEHNR and FQNEAQ (reference sequence). V was trimmed by 4 bases and J by 4 bases, leaving 7 bases between them. The CDR3 nucleotides are TGTGCCAGCAGCTCCGGGGGCTATGGCTACACCTTC. Translated, it gives CASSSGGYGYTF.

The chain recombines TRBV11-1 with TRBJ2-7, with 10 bases identical to TRBD1. V gave up 5 bases and J gave up 5 bases; unmatched junction bases: 6. The V gene's germline CDR1 is SGHAT and CDR2 FQDESV (reference sequence). CDR3 length: 14 amino acids. The CDR3 nucleotides read TGTGCCAGCAGCCTCCGGGACAGGGGAAACGAGCAGTACTTC. This translates into CASSLRDRGNEQYF.

This chain links TRBV4-1 with TRBJ1-5, with TRBD1 matching over 7 bases. The CDR3 covers 13 residues. Germline-derived CDR1 and CDR2 are MGHRA and YSYEKL. V shed 6 bases and J 5 bases; nucleotides not matched to a gene: 4. Written as DNA, the CDR3 is TGCGCCAGCAGTCAGGGGGTGGATCAGCCCCAGCATTTT. Protein sequence: CASSQGVDQPQHF.

This chain joins TRBV5-6 and TRBJ2-7; D possibly corresponds to TRBD1 (5 bases). This CDR3 is 13 amino acids long. V lost 2 bases to trimming and J lost 2 bases, with 8 bases between them. Germline CDR1 SGHDT, CDR2 YYEEEE. CDR3: CASSFDSPYEQYF. CDR3 nucleotides: TGTGCCAGCAGCTTCGACAGTCCCTACGAGCAGTACTTC.

The V call is TRBV2, the J call TRBJ1-1, with 7 bases matching TRBD1. Germline V gene lookup returns CDR1 SNHLY and CDR2 FYNNEI. V was clipped by 3 bases and J by 5 bases; unmatched bases: 6. The CDR3 length is 14 residues. The CDR3 sequence: CASSEEDRWTEAFF. In DNA form, the CDR3 reads TGTGCCAGCAGTGAGGAGGACAGGTGGACTGAAGCTTTCTTT.

The gene calls are TRBV2 and TRBJ2-7, with D tentatively TRBD1 (6 bases). The CDR3 loop spans 14 amino acids. V gave up 4 bases and J gave up 0 bases, with 10 bases separating them. Germline V gives CDR1 SNHLY, CDR2 FYNNEI. The CDR3 coding sequence is TGTGCCAGCAGTGGGACAGAGATCTCCTACGAGCAGTACTTC. As protein: CASSGTEISYEQYF.

The chain uses TRBV4-2 and TRBJ2-7; D unclear. Germline CDR1 and CDR2: LGHNA and YNFKEQ. V dropped 4 bases and J dropped 12 bases, with 16 bases sitting between them. The length of the CDR3 is 12 residues. CDR3 in DNA: TGTGCCAGCAGCCGCGAGGACCGACTCCTGTACTTC. It specifies CASSREDRLLYF.

The rearrangement joins TRBV6-1 to TRBJ2-2, with 7 bases matching TRBD1. V dropped 7 bases and J dropped 1; count of bases not matched to a gene: 6. CDR3 length equals 15 residues. CDR1 is MNHNS and CDR2 is SASEGT in the germline V gene. As DNA, the CDR3 is TGTGCCAGCATTACCGACAGGGTGAACACCGGGGAGCTGTTTTTT. Translation gives CASITDRVNTGELFF.

The chain is built from TRBV3-1 and TRBJ1-1; D is undetermined. The CDR3 runs to 14 residues. Trimming removed 3 bases at V and 1 base at J, with 9 bases between. Germline V gives CDR1 LGHDT, CDR2 YNNKEL (reference sequence). The CDR3 DNA reads as TGTGCCAGCAGCCAGAGGCTCACGAACACTGAAGCTTTCTTT. Its translation is CASSQRLTNTEAFF.

The chain is built from TRBV4-3 and TRBJ2-1, with D uncertain. Germline V gene sequence: CDR1 LGHNA, CDR2 YSLEER. This CDR3 contains 14 residues. V gave up 0 bases and J gave up 10 bases, with 13 bases separating them. The CDR3 loop is CASSQEWLVGEQFF. Written as DNA, the CDR3 is TGCGCCAGCAGCCAAGAGTGGTTGGTAGGGGAGCAGTTCTTC.

The rearrangement links TRBV11-3 to TRBJ2-1, with no clear D. The ends were cut back, 5 bases at V and 6 bases at J, with 11 bases in the middle. This CDR3 contains 13 residues. The germline V gene has CDR1 SGHNT and CDR2 YENEEA. Here the CDR3 DNA reads TGTGCCAGCAGCGCCAGACTCCCCAATGAGCAGTTCTTC. This gives the protein CASSARLPNEQFF.

This chain joins TRBV11-1 and TRBJ2-1; 7 bases align to TRBD2. Germline V gives CDR1 SGHAT, CDR2 FQDESV (reference sequence). J lost 9 bases, V lost 3 bases, and 17 bases had no gene match. The CDR3 spans 17 residues. The CDR3, as DNA: TGTGCCAGCAGCTTGGGGCCTAGGGGCGGGGGAAAAGGTGAGCAGTTCTTC. This sequence encodes CASSLGPRGGGKGEQFF.

Comments on this clonotype: At one end, the junction sequence differs from germline, possibly due to a read error. This rearrangement joins TRBV7-6 to TRBJ2-1, with 8 bases that match TRBD1. Per the germline V gene, CDR1 is SGHVS and CDR2 is FNYEAQ. This CDR3 is 15 amino acids long. CDR3 sequence (DNA): TGTGCTAGCAGCTCTGGACAGGGCACCTACAATGAGCAGTTCTTC. Amino acid sequence: CASSSGQGTYNEQFF.

The CDR3 reads CASSSSGGAADTQYF. CDR3 sequence (DNA): TGTGCCAGCAGCTCTAGCGGGGGGGCAGCAGATACGCAGTATTTT. The V gene is TRBV5-4, the J gene TRBJ2-3; TRBD2 agrees at 12 bases. V was clipped by 3 bases and J by 4 bases; unmatched bases: 3. This CDR3 comprises 15 residues. Germline values: CDR1 SGHNT, CDR2 YYREEE (reference sequence).

This sequence joins TRBV7-9 and TRBJ2-7; no definite D call. The ends were cut back, 3 bases at V and 1 base at J, with 10 bases in the middle. CDR1 and CDR2 from the germline V gene are SEHNR and FQNEAQ (reference sequence). The CDR3 runs to 14 residues. CDR3 bases: TGTGCCAGCAGCTTCGTAGGCGCGTCCTACGAGCAGTACTTC. It specifies CASSFVGASYEQYF.

The chain couples TRBV5-4 to TRBJ2-2; 9 nucleotides match TRBD1. V lost 1 base and J lost 2; bases outside the gene matches: 3. Per the germline V gene, CDR1 is SGHNT and CDR2 is YYREEE (reference sequence). This CDR3 spans 16 amino acids. In DNA form, the CDR3 reads TGTGCCAGCAGCTTGACAGGGGGCATCAACACCGGGGAGCTGTTTTTT. Encoded protein: CASSLTGGINTGELFF.

This clonotype was counted a few times. The genes are TRBV5-4 and TRBJ2-5; D possibly matches TRBD1 or TRBD2 (5 bases each). Looked up from germline, CDR1 is SGHNT and CDR2 is YYREEE (reference sequence). Trimming took off 3 bases at V and 3 bases at J, with 15 bases between the two ends. This CDR3 spans 15 amino acids. The CDR3 DNA sequence: TGTGCCAGCAGCTGGGGGATTCTTAACGAAGAGACCCAGTACTTC. Its translation: CASSWGILNEETQYF.

The DNA for the CDR3 is TGTGCCAGCAGTAATCCGACCCCCATTGCGGGGGATACGCAGTATTTT. Residues: CASSNPTPIAGDTQYF. The rearrangement uses TRBV6-1 and TRBJ2-3, with a weak D call TRBD2 (6 bases). This CDR3 region has 16 residues. Germline CDR1 is MNHNS and CDR2 is SASEGT. Trimming took off 5 bases at V and 6 bases at J, with 21 bases between the two ends.

V usage is TRBV7-3 and J usage is TRBJ2-7; D is uncertain. The CDR3 sequence is 12 residues long. CDR1 and CDR2 from the germline V gene are SGHTA and FQGTGA. The ends were cut back, 1 base at V and 4 bases at J, with 5 bases in the middle. The CDR3: CASSLIRYEQYF. CDR3 sequence (DNA): TGTGCCAGCAGCTTAATTCGGTACGAGCAGTACTTC.

The CDR3 loop is CAISESVASGYNEQFF. Written as DNA, the CDR3 is TGTGCCATCAGTGAGTCGGTGGCTAGCGGATACAATGAGCAGTTCTTC. The rearrangement uses TRBV10-3 and TRBJ2-1; 7 bases are a match to TRBD2. J lost 4 bases, V lost 0 bases, and 6 bases had no gene match. This CDR3 region has 16 residues. The germline gives CDR1 ENHRY, CDR2 SYGVKD.

The rearrangement joins TRBV24-1 to TRBJ2-1, with 8 positions matching TRBD2. Per germline, CDR1 KGHDR and CDR2 SFDVKD. With 3 bases clipped from V and 2 bases from J, the junction kept 5 bases outside the gene matches. The CDR3 consists of 16 residues. The CDR3 loop is CATSDPRLATYNEQFF. Here the CDR3 DNA reads TGTGCCACCAGTGATCCCCGACTAGCGACCTACAATGAGCAGTTCTTC.

The chain links TRBV20-1 to TRBJ2-1, with D possibly matching TRBD2 (6 bases). This CDR3 has 12 residues. V dropped 2 bases and J dropped 7 bases, with 9 bases sitting between them. Germline values: CDR1 DFQATT, CDR2 SNEGSKA (reference sequence). The CDR3 protein is CSARQRENEQFF. The CDR3 bases are TGCAGTGCTAGACAACGGGAGAATGAGCAGTTCTTC.

The chain is built from TRBV19 and TRBJ2-7; perhaps TRBD1 as D (5 bases). Trimming pared 5 bases from V and 5 bases from J, leaving 16 bases between. This CDR3 has 14 residues. From germline, CDR1 is LNHDA and CDR2 SQIVND (reference sequence). DNA for the CDR3: TGTGCCAGTAGTCCAGGGTTACTCTTCGACGAGCAGTACTTC. Translated, it gives CASSPGLLFDEQYF.

The genes are TRBV29-1 and TRBJ2-7; D is tentatively TRBD1 or TRBD2 (5 bases each). V lost 7 bases to trimming and J lost 1 base, with 11 bases between them. CDR3 length equals 12 residues. The germline V gene has CDR1 SQVTM and CDR2 ANQGSEA. The CDR3 is CSAWDGSYEQYF. CDR3 bases: TGCAGCGCGTGGGACGGATCCTACGAGCAGTACTTC.

This chain connects TRBV11-1 to TRBJ2-7; D is unresolved. There are 14 residues in the CDR3. The germline V gene has CDR1 SGHAT and CDR2 FQDESV (reference sequence). V lost 5 bases and J 2 bases, leaving 13 bases between the germline ends. The CDR3 reads CASSPLGRPYEQYF. CDR3 in DNA: TGTGCCAGCAGCCCCCTCGGTCGACCCTACGAGCAGTACTTC.